The 9 T cell receptor beta chains below come from one sample, sequenced in a study of breast tumors, draining lymph nodes, adjacent tissues. TCRdb called the multiplex PCR reads again in MiXCR, with one record for every CDR3 protein. Of hundreds of thousands of distinct CDR3 sequences in the sample, 32% were seen once. The lymph nodes were axillary draining lymph nodes from breast cancer patients. The specimen sequenced was axillary lymph node tissue. Receptor source: a female donor with breast cancer. Some clones in this sample may be carry-over from other donors' samples.

This clonotype was detected only a few times. The chain couples TRBV27 to TRBJ2-7; no clear D gene. The CDR3 sequence is 14 residues long. Per the germline V gene, CDR1 is MNHEY and CDR2 is SMNVEV (reference sequence). The V end was cut by 2 bases, the J end by 0 bases, with 8 bases between. CDR3: CASSLTPSSYEQYF. The CDR3 nucleotides are TGTGCCAGCAGTTTAACCCCCAGCTCCTACGAGCAGTACTTC.

This rearrangement joins TRBV27 to TRBJ2-1; 8 nucleotides agree with TRBD1. CDR3 size: 15 residues. The ends lost 7 bases at V and 6 bases at J; junction bases unmatched: 11. CDR1 MNHEY and CDR2 SMNVEV come from the germline V gene (reference sequence). CDR3 DNA sequence: TGTGCCAGCACCTACAGGACAGGGTTTGGCAATGAGCAGTTCTTC. It is translated as CASTYRTGFGNEQFF.

This clonotype was observed a single time. The J gene is TRBJ2-2, the V gene TRBV7-9; D remains unclear. Germline V CDR1 and CDR2: SEHNR, FQNEAQ (reference sequence). The CDR3 has 12 amino acids. V was clipped by 3 bases and J by 7 bases, with 6 bases between them. The CDR3 region has the DNA TGTGCCAGCAGCTTGACGGACGGGGAGCTGTTTTTT. It yields the protein CASSLTDGELFF.

This clonotype was observed many times. The chain couples TRBV30 to TRBJ2-3; D ambiguous. CDR3 length: 14 amino acids. The V gene's germline CDR1 is GTSNPN and CDR2 SVGIG (reference sequence). V lost 3 bases, J lost 2 bases, and 12 bases lay in between. CDR3 residues: CAWRIGRITDTQYF. In DNA form, the CDR3 reads TGTGCCTGGAGAATCGGGCGCATCACAGATACGCAGTATTTT. Combining the CDR3 with reference TRBV30 and TRBJ2-3 gives the whole variable domain SQTIHQWPATLVQPVGSPLSLECTVEGTSNPNLYWYRQAAGRGLQLLFYSVGIGQISSEVPQNLSASRPQDRQFILSSKKLLLSDSGFYLCAWRIGRITDTQYFGPGTRLTVL.

This clonotype appeared a few times. This chain links TRBV6-1 with TRBJ2-1; TRBD2 agrees at 7 bases. Trimming removed 5 bases from V and 3 bases from J; junction bases left unmatched: 7. Germline-derived CDR1 and CDR2 are MNHNS and SASEGT. This CDR3 is 15 amino acids long. As DNA, the CDR3 is TGTGCCAGCAGTCAACTAGCGCGCCTCTACAATGAGCAGTTCTTC. Its translation is CASSQLARLYNEQFF.

There are many counts of this clonotype. V and J are TRBV19 and TRBJ2-3, with D tentatively TRBD1 (6 bases). This CDR3 has 15 amino acids. CDR1 LNHDA and CDR2 SQIVND come from the germline V gene (reference sequence). The germline V and J ends were trimmed by 2 bases and 3 bases, with 12 bases remaining between them. DNA for the CDR3: TGTGCCAGTAGTATACAGGGGCGCCAGACAGATACGCAGTATTTT. Amino acids: CASSIQGRQTDTQYF.

This clonotype was counted a few times. The CDR3 bases are TGCAGTGCTAGAGGGACCGGGTGGAGGGCGACCCAGTACTTC. Translation gives CSARGTGWRATQYF. The genes are TRBV20-1 and TRBJ2-5, with D possibly TRBD2 on 6 matching bases. From germline, CDR1 is DFQATT and CDR2 SNEGSKA (reference sequence). The germline V and J ends were trimmed by 1 base and 7 bases, with 16 bases remaining between them. CDR3 size: 14 residues.

The chain's CDR3 is CASQEQGEAGYEQYF. The CDR3 DNA sequence: TGTGCCAGCCAAGAACAAGGGGAAGCGGGGTACGAGCAGTACTTC. The chain couples TRBV11-3 to TRBJ2-7, with TRBD2 matching over 7 bases. V shed 8 bases, J shed 4 bases, and the junction held 14 bases outside the gene matches. Germline V gene data show CDR1 as SGHNT and CDR2 as YENEEA. The CDR3 spans 15 residues.

This clonotype was seen ten or more times. The chain joins TRBV4-1 to TRBJ2-7, with TRBD2 matching over 12 bases. The CDR3 contains 17 residues. V lost 0 bases to trimming and J lost 2 bases; unmatched junction nucleotides: 5. Germline loops: CDR1 MGHRA, CDR2 YSYEKL. The CDR3 protein is CASSQDSRLAGAYEQYF. The CDR3 DNA reads TGCGCCAGCAGCCAAGATTCAAGACTAGCGGGGGCCTACGAGCAGTACTTC.